The rows below give T cell receptor beta chains drawn from one sample of a study of T cells in Graves' hyperthyroidism and ophthalmopathy. A single record per CDR3 protein comes from TCRdb applying MiXCR to the multiplex PCR reads. Among roughly 510,000 distinct CDR3 sequences, 35% to 50% were seen once, and the ten largest hold roughly 45%. What was sequenced was peripheral blood or thyroid tissue (not recorded which). These TCRs come from an adult woman with Graves' disease, either hyperthyroidism or ophthalmopathy (not recorded which). Each CDR3 is given with its conserved first and last residue. D genes are given only for firm matches. The listing skips clone size in some rows; elsewhere it reads once, few, many or a size class.

length,size,V,J,D,CDR3,DNA
13,.,TRBV5-1,TRBJ1-1,.,CASSLRVLTEAFF,TGCGCCAGCAGCTTGAGGGTTCTCACTGAAGCTTTCTTT
15,many,TRBV7-6,TRBJ1-3,TRBD1,CASSPPTGAGNTIYF,TGTGCCAGCAGCCCCCCGACAGGGGCTGGAAACACCATATATTTT
14,.,TRBV20-1,TRBJ2-7,TRBD2,CSVRLAGATYEQYF,TGCAGTGTGCGACTAGCGGGGGCCACCTACGAGCAGTACTTC
13,few,TRBV20-1,TRBJ1-5,.,CSASTLGNQPQHF,TGCAGTGCTAGCACCCTCGGGAATCAGCCCCAGCATTTT
13,many,TRBV24-1,TRBJ2-7,.,CATSDGGAYEQYF,TGTGCCACCAGTGACGGGGGAGCCTACGAGCAGTACTTC
15,.,TRBV9,TRBJ2-2,.,CASSVDGRDTGELFF,TGTGCCAGCAGCGTAGATGGCAGGGACACCGGGGAGCTGTTTTTT
15,.,TRBV5-4,TRBJ1-6,.,CASSQLGDHNSPLHF,TGTGCCAGCAGCCAATTAGGGGATCACAATTCACCCCTCCACTTT
16,.,TRBV2,TRBJ1-2,.,CASSYSTSREDYGYTF,TGTGCCAGCAGTTACTCCACCTCACGGGAGGACTATGGCTACACCTTC
14,once,TRBV12-3/TRBV12-4,TRBJ1-2,.,CAGSFSGDGFGYTF,TGTGCCGGCAGTTTTTCGGGGGACGGCTTTGGCTACACCTTC
13,.,TRBV28,TRBJ1-4,.,CASSPRQAIKLFF,TGTGCCAGCAGTCCGAGACAGGCAATTAAACTGTTTTTT
11,.,TRBV29-1,TRBJ2-7,.,CSTAGKYEQYF,TGCAGCACCGCGGGGAAATACGAGCAGTACTTC
14,.,TRBV29-1,TRBJ1-2,TRBD1,CSVVGQLENYGYTF,TGCAGCGTTGTGGGACAGCTCGAAAACTATGGCTACACCTTC
16,.,TRBV10-2,TRBJ2-7,.,CASSERYGGSSYEQYF,TGCGCCAGCAGTGAGCGGTACGGCGGATCTTCTTACGAGCAGTACTTC
14,.,TRBV11-1,TRBJ2-7,.,CASSSTGGREEQYF,TGTGCCAGCAGCTCCACGGGGGGCCGGGAAGAGCAGTACTTC
14,.,TRBV7-9,TRBJ2-5,TRBD1,CASSYRGGGETQYF,TGTGCCAGCAGCTACAGAGGGGGCGGAGAGACCCAGTACTTC
13,many,TRBV12-3/TRBV12-4,TRBJ1-2,TRBD1,CASSLGTGDGYTF,TGTGCCAGCAGTTTGGGGACAGGAGACGGCTACACCTTC
13,many,TRBV29-1,TRBJ1-1,.,CSVVGIGNTEAFF,TGCAGCGTTGTGGGGATTGGGAACACTGAAGCTTTCTTT
13,.,TRBV2,TRBJ2-5,.,CASVETGQETQYF,TGTGCCAGCGTTGAGACAGGTCAAGAGACCCAGTACTTC
15,many,TRBV5-6,TRBJ2-5,TRBD1,CASSLGPTGTETQYF,TGTGCCAGCAGCTTGGGCCCGACAGGGACGGAGACCCAGTACTTC
9,.,TRBV20-1,TRBJ2-2,TRBD1,CSAGRTGRF,TGCAGTGCAGGTCGGACAGGGAGATTT
15,.,TRBV7-9,TRBJ1-4,TRBD1,CASSSYRGSNEKLFF,TGTGCCAGCAGCTCTTACAGGGGGTCTAATGAAAAACTGTTTTTT
17,once,TRBV5-4,TRBJ2-5,TRBD2,CASSLVLAGGTQETQYF,TGTGCCAGCAGCTTGGTACTAGCGGGAGGTACCCAAGAGACCCAGTACTTC
15,.,TRBV2,TRBJ2-7,.,CASTGGPFSSYEQYF,TGTGCCAGCACGGGGGGCCCGTTTAGCTCCTACGAGCAGTACTTC
13,many,TRBV2,TRBJ1-2,.,CASSEAVSYGYTF,TGTGCCAGCAGTGAGGCAGTGAGCTATGGCTACACCTTC
15,many,TRBV12-3/TRBV12-4,TRBJ1-6,.,CASSLGTNRNSPLHF,TGTGCCAGCAGTTTAGGGACAAATAGGAACTCACCCCTCCACTTT
11,.,TRBV7-3,TRBJ1-1,.,CASSPGPAAFF,TGTGCCAGCAGCCCGGGACCGGCAGCTTTCTTT
11,many,TRBV2,TRBJ2-5,.,CASSPLQTSGF,TGTGCCAGCAGTCCCCTCCAAACTAGTGGCTTC
15,few,TRBV15,TRBJ2-3,.,CATSRGGYSTDTQYF,TGTGCCACCAGCAGAGGCGGGTATAGCACAGATACGCAGTATTTT
14,few,TRBV2,TRBJ2-5,.,CASSAQGGFEPQYF,TGTGCCAGCAGTGCGCAGGGCGGATTTGAGCCCCAGTACTTC
12,many,TRBV20-1,TRBJ1-4,.,CSAMPRNEKLFF,TGCAGTGCTATGCCACGAAATGAAAAACTGTTTTTT
13,few,TRBV10-3,TRBJ2-3,.,CAISEPPDRTQYF,TGTGCCATCAGTGAGCCCCCAGACCGAACGCAGTATTTT
15,many,TRBV7-9,TRBJ2-7,TRBD2,CASSLRVAGAYEQYF,TGTGCCAGCAGCTTGAGGGTAGCGGGAGCCTACGAGCAGTACTTC
13,many,TRBV9,TRBJ2-5,.,CASSGTPQETQYF,TGTGCCAGCAGCGGGACTCCACAAGAGACCCAGTACTTC
13,.,TRBV6-6,TRBJ1-1,.,CAAWGLKNTEAFF,TGTGCTGCATGGGGTCTCAAGAACACTGAAGCTTTCTTT
13,few,TRBV11-2,TRBJ1-1,.,CASSLGPGTEAFF,TGTGCCAGCAGCTTAGGTCCGGGCACTGAAGCTTTCTTT
13,.,TRBV7-2,TRBJ1-5,.,CASSLVAHQPQHF,TGTGCCAGCAGCTTAGTAGCCCATCAGCCCCAGCATTTT
16,.,TRBV7-8,TRBJ2-7,TRBD1,CASSLYPPTGVYEQYF,TGTGCCAGCAGCTTATACCCCCCCACAGGGGTCTACGAGCAGTACTTC
12,.,TRBV12-3/TRBV12-4,TRBJ1-2,.,CATVGASNGYTF,TGTGCCACAGTCGGGGCGTCAAATGGCTACACCTTC
15,.,TRBV20-1,TRBJ2-5,TRBD1,CSAVGQASWKETQYF,TGCAGTGCCGTGGGACAGGCTAGCTGGAAGGAGACCCAGTACTTC
13,few,TRBV7-3,TRBJ1-2,.,CASSLTPGPPEDF,TGTGCCAGCAGCTTAACCCCAGGACCACCGGAGGACTTC
14,.,TRBV5-1,TRBJ2-5,.,CASSLALERKTQYF,TGCGCCAGCAGCTTGGCGCTAGAGCGGAAGACCCAGTACTTC
16,many,TRBV10-3,TRBJ2-7,TRBD1,CAISDVLTGSSYEQYF,TGTGCCATCAGTGATGTCTTGACAGGGAGCTCCTACGAGCAGTACTTC
11,.,TRBV20-1,TRBJ1-1,.,CSAPRYTEAFF,TGCAGTGCGCCACGTTACACTGAAGCTTTCTTT
15,many,TRBV9,TRBJ1-4,.,CASSVPGATNEKLFF,TGTGCCAGCAGCGTACCGGGAGCAACTAATGAAAAACTGTTTTTT
15,many,TRBV6-6,TRBJ1-4,TRBD1,CASSYEGQGAEKLFF,TGTGCCAGCAGTTATGAAGGACAGGGGGCCGAAAAACTGTTTTTT
12,.,TRBV20-1,TRBJ1-1,.,CSARRTSTEAFF,TGCAGTGCTAGGAGGACATCGACTGAAGCTTTCTTT
14,.,TRBV20-1,TRBJ2-5,TRBD2,CSAGRGSYQETQYF,TGCAGTGCTGGACGCGGGAGCTACCAAGAGACCCAGTACTTC
15,many,TRBV20-1,TRBJ2-7,TRBD1,CSASTLGQGMREQYF,TGCAGTGCTAGTACCCTAGGACAGGGGATGAGGGAGCAGTACTTC
14,.,TRBV2,TRBJ1-6,.,CASMGTSGSSPLHF,TGTGCCAGCATGGGGACTAGCGGGAGTTCACCCCTCCACTTT
12,many,TRBV20-1,TRBJ1-5,.,CSAMYSNQPQHF,TGCAGTGCGATGTATAGCAATCAGCCCCAGCATTTT